The entry below gives a single T cell receptor (beta chain) sequence along with its context. Its cognate antigen has yet to be identified. Qualities for individual bases were not recorded, and no much larger clone is one base off. The CDR3 goes from the cysteine to the phenylalanine over 14 residues. Of the read, only the CDR3 DNA is kept; its 42 bases are in frame from base 1. Reading the germline V gene gives CDR1 SGHRS and CDR2 YFSETQ. V and J lose 9 bases and 6 bases, and a span of 18 bases separates them. The data belong to a study of OX40 agonist ivuxolimab in advanced cancers. Study-level background: The costimulatory receptor OX40 (CD134) was targeted by ivuxolimab, a fully human IgG2 agonistic monoclonal antibody. The paper reports the monotherapy dose-escalation portion (N = 52 patients) of the phase I ivuxolimab trial. Intravenous ivuxolimab was administered to patients every 2 weeks at six dose levels: 0.01, 0.1, 0.3, 1.5, 3 and 10 mg/kg. Of the roughly 52 dose-escalation patients, hepatocellular carcinoma was present in about 20, melanoma in around 15, renal cell carcinoma in 9 and head and neck cancer in 9. Peripheral TCRbeta sequencing aimed to test whether ivuxolimab altered TCR sequence diversity and caused clonal T-cell expansion. Prior anti-PD-1, anti-PD-L1 or anti-CTLA-4 therapy was permitted, and checkpoint inhibitors had been received by around 39% of dose-escalation patients. A male proportion of roughly 80% and a mean age of approximately 61 years, ranging from 23 to 79, were recorded for the dose-escalation cohort. Partial responses occurred in three dose-escalation patients, of whom one had hepatocellular carcinoma and two had cutaneous melanoma. General conclusions and limits of the study: After ivuxolimab, expanded clones were on average more numerous among CD8+ T cells than among CD4+ T cells. Clonal expansion of both CD4+ and CD8+ blood T cells was observed from baseline to week 6 at doses 0.1 to 3.0 mg/kg. Low levels of normalized T-cell clonal expansion were also seen in some patients who did not respond. Partial responders in the 0.1-3.0 mg/kg groups had among the lowest normalized peripheral clonal expansion, especially among CD8+ T cells. The antigen specificity of the peripheral T cells that underwent clonal expansion was not determined.

The trial excluded patients who had a history of autoimmune disease or were on systemic immunosuppression. Peripheral blood for TCR sequencing was drawn from every dose cohort at baseline, at cycle 4 day 1 and at cycle 7 day 1. Samples were obtained from an open-label, multicenter, first-in-human phase I dose-escalation trial of ivuxolimab. The trial enrolled adults with locally advanced or metastatic head and neck squamous cell, hepatocellular, melanoma or renal cell carcinoma. CD4+ and CD8+ T cells were sorted separately from peripheral blood before TCR sequencing. To sequence the TCRbeta CDR3 region, genomic DNA was isolated from the sorted cells. TCRbeta CDR3 regions were sequenced using the immunoSEQ Assay. In TCRdb, the immuneACCESS table is reduced to in-frame sequences with V and J assigned. These tables do not hold every clone; where another copy was compared, an unresolved V gene accounts for under half, and the others remain unexplained. For this sample the table gives 68,000 or so clones, of which around nine tenths were detected only once. The ten biggest clones cover 2% to 2.5% of the sample.

The sequence is built from TRBV5-1 and TRBJ1-4, and possibly TRBD1, on 6 matching bases. The TCR was taken from an adult with an advanced solid tumor such as melanoma, head and neck, liver or kidney cancer. Specimen: CD4+ or CD8+ T cells sorted from blood, collected in a trial of the OX40 agonist ivuxolimab. The nucleotide sequence is TGCGCCACTTCTAGGGGAGGGGGTGATGAAAAACTGTTTTTT. The encoded protein is CATSRGGGDEKLFF.